The sequence of this TCR beta chain was determined in a study of early T cells in non-severe SARS-CoV-2 infection. General observations from the study: VDJdb-based matching was biased toward anti-spike CD8 responses and missed private and CD4 specificities.

TCRdb reanalysed the 5' RACE reads using MiXCR and keeps one entry per CDR3 protein. The table records just under 65,000 distinct CDR3 sequences, roughly 9% of them present only once. Per the germline V gene, CDR1 is MNHEY and CDR2 is SMNVEV (reference sequence). CDR3 size: 17 residues. As regards this clonotype: Its antigen is unknown. Sequence at one end of the junction differs from germline and may be a read error.

This TCR was sampled from an adult who was a healthcare worker with PCR-confirmed SARS-CoV-2 infection or an uninfected control (not recorded which). The sequencing here drew on whole blood, taken at baseline. This chain links TRBV27 with TRBJ2-1; 12 bases agree with TRBD2. CDR3 bases: TGTGCCAGCTCACTTGGGGCGCTAGCGGGAGGGGGCAATGGGCAGTTCTTC. Its translation: CASSLGALAGGGNGQFF.